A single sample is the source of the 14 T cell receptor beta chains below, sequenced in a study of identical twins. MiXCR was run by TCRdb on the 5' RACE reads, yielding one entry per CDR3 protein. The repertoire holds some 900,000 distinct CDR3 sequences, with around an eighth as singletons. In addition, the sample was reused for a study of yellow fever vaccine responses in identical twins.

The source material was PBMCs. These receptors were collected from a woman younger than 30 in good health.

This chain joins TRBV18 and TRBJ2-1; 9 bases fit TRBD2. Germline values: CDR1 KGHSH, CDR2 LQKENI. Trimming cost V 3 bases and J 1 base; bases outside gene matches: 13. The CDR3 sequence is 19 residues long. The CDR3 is CASSPPTSGRLTSYNEQFF. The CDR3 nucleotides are TGTGCCAGCTCACCCCCGACTAGCGGTCGGCTGACTTCCTACAATGAGCAGTTCTTC.

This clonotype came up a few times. CDR3 residues: CASSLDRGVMNTEAFF. CDR3 nucleotides: TGTGCCAGCAGCTTGGACAGGGGCGTCATGAACACTGAAGCTTTCTTT. V gene TRBV5-6 combines with J gene TRBJ1-1; 7 positions match TRBD1. Germline V CDR1 and CDR2: SGHDT, YYEEEE. With V trimmed by 0 bases and J by 0 bases, 5 bases remained unmatched. The length of the CDR3 is 16 residues.

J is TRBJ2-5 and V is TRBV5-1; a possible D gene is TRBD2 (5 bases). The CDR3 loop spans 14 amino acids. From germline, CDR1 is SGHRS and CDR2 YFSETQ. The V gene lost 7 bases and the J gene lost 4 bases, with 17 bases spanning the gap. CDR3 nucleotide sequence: TGCGCCAGCGCCCAAAGAGGGATGGGAGAGACCCAGTACTTC. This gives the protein CASAQRGMGETQYF.

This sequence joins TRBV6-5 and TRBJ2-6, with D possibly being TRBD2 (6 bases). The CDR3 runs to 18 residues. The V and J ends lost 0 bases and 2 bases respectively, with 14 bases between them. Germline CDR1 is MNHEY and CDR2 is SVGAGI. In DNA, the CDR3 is TGTGCCAGCAGTTACTCGGGCCTGTCGGGGGCTGGGGCCAACGTCCTGACTTTC. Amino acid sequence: CASSYSGLSGAGANVLTF.

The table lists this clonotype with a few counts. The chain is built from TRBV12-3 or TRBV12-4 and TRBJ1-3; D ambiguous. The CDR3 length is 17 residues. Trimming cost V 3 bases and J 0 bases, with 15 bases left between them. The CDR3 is CASSFLLLGDSGNTIYF. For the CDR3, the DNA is TGTGCCAGCAGTTTTCTTCTGCTTGGTGACTCTGGAAACACCATATATTTT.

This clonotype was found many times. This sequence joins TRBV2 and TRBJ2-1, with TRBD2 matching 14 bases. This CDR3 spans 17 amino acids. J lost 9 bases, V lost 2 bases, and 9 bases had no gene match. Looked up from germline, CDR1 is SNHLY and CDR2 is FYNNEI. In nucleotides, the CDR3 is TGTGCCAGCAGTGAAAGACTAGCGGGGGGGCTGGGTGGTGAGCAGTTCTTC. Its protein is CASSERLAGGLGGEQFF.

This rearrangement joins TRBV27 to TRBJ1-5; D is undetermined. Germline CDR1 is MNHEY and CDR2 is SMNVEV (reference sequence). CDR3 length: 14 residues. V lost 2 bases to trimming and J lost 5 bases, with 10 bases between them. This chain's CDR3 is CASSLGAGHQPQHF. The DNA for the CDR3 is TGTGCCAGCAGTTTAGGAGCCGGGCATCAGCCCCAGCATTTT.

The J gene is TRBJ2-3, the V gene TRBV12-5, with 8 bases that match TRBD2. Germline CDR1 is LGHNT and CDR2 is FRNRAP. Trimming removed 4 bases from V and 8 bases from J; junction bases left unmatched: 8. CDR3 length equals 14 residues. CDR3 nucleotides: TGTGCTAGTGGTTCGGGACTAGTAATAGGTACGCAGTATTTT. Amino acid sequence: CASGSGLVIGTQYF.

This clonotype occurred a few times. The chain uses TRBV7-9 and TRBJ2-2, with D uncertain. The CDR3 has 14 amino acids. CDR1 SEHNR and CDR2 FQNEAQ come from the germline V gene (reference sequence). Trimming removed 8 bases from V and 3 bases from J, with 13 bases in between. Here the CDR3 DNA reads TGTGCCAGCCGAACTTTGCTGGACACCGGGGAGCTGTTTTTT. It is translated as CASRTLLDTGELFF.

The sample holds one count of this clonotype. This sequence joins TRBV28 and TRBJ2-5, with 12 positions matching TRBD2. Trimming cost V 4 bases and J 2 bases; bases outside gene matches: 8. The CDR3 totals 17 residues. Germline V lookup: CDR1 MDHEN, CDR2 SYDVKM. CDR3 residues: CASSSTSGGISQETQYF. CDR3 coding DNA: TGTGCCAGCAGTTCTACTAGCGGGGGGATCTCGCAAGAGACCCAGTACTTC. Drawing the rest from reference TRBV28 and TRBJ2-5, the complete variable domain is DVKVTQSSRYLVKRTGEKVFLECVQDMDHENMFWYRQDPGLGLRLIYFSYDVKMKEKGDIPEGYSVSREKKERFSLILESASTNQTSMYLCASSSTSGGISQETQYFGPGTRLLVL.

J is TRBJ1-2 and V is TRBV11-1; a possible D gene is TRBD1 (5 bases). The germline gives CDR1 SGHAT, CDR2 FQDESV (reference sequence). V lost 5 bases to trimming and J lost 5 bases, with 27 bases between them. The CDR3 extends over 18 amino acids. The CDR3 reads CASSPHPREDIPTYGYTF. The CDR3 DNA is TGTGCCAGCAGCCCCCATCCTAGAGAGGACATCCCAACTTATGGCTACACCTTC.

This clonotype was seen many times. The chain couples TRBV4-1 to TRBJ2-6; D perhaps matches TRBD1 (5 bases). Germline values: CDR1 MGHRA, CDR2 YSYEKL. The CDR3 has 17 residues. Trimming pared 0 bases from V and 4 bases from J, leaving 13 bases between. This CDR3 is CASSQEGRTLGANVLTF. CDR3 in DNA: TGCGCCAGCAGCCAAGAGGGGCGTACTCTGGGGGCCAACGTCCTGACTTTC.

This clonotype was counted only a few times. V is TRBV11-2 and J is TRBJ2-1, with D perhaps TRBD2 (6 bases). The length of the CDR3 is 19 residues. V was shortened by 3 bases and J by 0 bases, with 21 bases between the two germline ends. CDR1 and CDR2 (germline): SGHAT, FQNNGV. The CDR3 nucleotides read TGTGCCAGCAGCTTCTTTTTAGTTGCCCGGGAGAGCTCCTACAATGAGCAGTTCTTC. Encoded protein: CASSFFLVARESSYNEQFF.

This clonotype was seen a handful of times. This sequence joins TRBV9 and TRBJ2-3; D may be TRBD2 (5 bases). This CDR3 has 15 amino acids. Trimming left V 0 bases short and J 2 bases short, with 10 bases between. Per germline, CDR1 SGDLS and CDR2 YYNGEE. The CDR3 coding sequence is TGTGCCAGCAGCGTAGTGGGGAGCGACACAGATACGCAGTATTTT. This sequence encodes CASSVVGSDTDTQYF.